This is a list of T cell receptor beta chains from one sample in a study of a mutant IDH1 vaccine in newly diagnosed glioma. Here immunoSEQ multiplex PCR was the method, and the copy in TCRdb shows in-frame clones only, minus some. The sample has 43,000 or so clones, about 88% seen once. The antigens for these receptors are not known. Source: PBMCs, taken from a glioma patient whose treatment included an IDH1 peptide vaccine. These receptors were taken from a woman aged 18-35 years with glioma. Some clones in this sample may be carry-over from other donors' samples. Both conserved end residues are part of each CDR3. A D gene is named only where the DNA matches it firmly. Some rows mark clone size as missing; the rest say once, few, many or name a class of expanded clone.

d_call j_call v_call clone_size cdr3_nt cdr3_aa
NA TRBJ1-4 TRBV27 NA TGTGCCAGCAGTTTACGGGGGCGAACTAATGAAAAACTGTTTTTT CASSLRGRTNEKLFF
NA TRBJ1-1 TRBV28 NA TGTGCCATCCTCCCACGGCCAGACACTGAAGCTTTCTTT CAILPRPDTEAFF
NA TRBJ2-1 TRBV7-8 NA TGTGCCAGCAGCTACCCGAGAGTAGCCCCTGACAATGAGCAGTTCTTC CASSYPRVAPDNEQFF
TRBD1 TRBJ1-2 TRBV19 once TGTGCCAGTAGTCTTCGGACAGGTTATGGCTACACCTTC CASSLRTGYGYTF
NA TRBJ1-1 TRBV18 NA TGTGCCAGCTCACCACCGAGCGTAATGAACACTGAAGCTTTCTTT CASSPPSVMNTEAFF
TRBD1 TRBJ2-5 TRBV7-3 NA TGTGCCAGCAGCTCCACAGGGGGCCAAGAGACCCAGTACTTC CASSSTGGQETQYF
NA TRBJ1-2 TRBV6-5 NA TGTGCCAGCAGTTACTCCCTGGTCTATGGCTACACCTTC CASSYSLVYGYTF
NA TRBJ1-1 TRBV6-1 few TGTGCCAGCAGTGAGAAAATGAACACTGAAGCTTTCTTT CASSEKMNTEAFF
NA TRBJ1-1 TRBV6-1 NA TGTGCCATAGCGGACATCCTCAACACTGAAGCTTTCTTT CAIADILNTEAFF
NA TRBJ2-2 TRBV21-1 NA TGTGCCAGCAGCAAAGGGGACAGGGGCAGGACCGGGGAGCTGTTTTTT CASSKGDRGRTGELFF
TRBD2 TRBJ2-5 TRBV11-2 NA TGTGCCAGCAGCCTCAATCGAGGGACTAGCGGGAGCAGGGTAGAGACCCAGTACTTC CASSLNRGTSGSRVETQYF
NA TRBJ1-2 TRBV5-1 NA TGCGCCAGCAGCTTGGGTTTGGGGGGGAACTATGGCTACACCTTC CASSLGLGGNYGYTF
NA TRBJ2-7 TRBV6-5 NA TGTGCCAGCAGTTACCTATTGTTTACAAGGCCTTACGAGCAGTACTTC CASSYLLFTRPYEQYF
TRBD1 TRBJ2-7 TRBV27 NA TGTGCCAGCAGTTCGCCGGACAGGACCTACGAGCAGTACTTC CASSSPDRTYEQYF
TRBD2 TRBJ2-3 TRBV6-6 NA TGTGCCAGCTTAGCGGGAGTCCCAGATACGCAGTATTTT CASLAGVPDTQYF
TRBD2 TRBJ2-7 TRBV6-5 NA TGTGCCAGCAGTTACTCCCCGCTAGCGGGAATCTACGAGCAGTACTTC CASSYSPLAGIYEQYF
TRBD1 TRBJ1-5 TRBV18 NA TGTGCCAGCTCAGAAGGACAGGGAGGGAGCAATCAGCCCCAGCATTTT CASSEGQGGSNQPQHF
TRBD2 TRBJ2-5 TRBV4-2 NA TGTGCCAGCAGCCAAGGCGAGGGACTAGTTCAAGAGACCCAGTACTTC CASSQGEGLVQETQYF
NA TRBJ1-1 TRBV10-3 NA TGTGCCATCAGTGAGATGGCGGCTGAAGCTTTCTTT CAISEMAAEAFF
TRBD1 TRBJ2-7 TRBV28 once TGTGCCAGCAGTTTGGGGCAGGGACAGGGGAAGGGCGAGCAGTACTTC CASSLGQGQGKGEQYF
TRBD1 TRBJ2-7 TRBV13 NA TGTGCCAGCAGCTTAGGGGGACAGGGGGCATCCTACGAGCAGTACTTC CASSLGGQGASYEQYF
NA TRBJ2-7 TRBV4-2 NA TGTGCCAGCAGCCAAGTAACGGGTAGAGAGGGCACCTACGAGCAGTACTTC CASSQVTGREGTYEQYF